These 11 T cell receptor beta chains came from one sample sequenced in a study of regulatory T cells in long-lasting Graves disease. Combining iRepertoire HTBI primers with Arm-PCR of CDR3 regions, the authors built TCR beta libraries. TCRdb re-analysed the multiplex PCR reads in MiXCR, keeping a single row per CDR3 protein. The data show around 480,000 distinct CDR3 sequences, around 16% seen once. Described time point: newly diagnosed GD, antithyroid drugs for less than 3 months. PBMC-derived RNA was used for the TCR library. These data were likewise used in another study, on T cells in Graves' hyperthyroidism and ophthalmopathy.

The source was peripheral blood mononuclear cells (PBMCs), collected at new diagnosis, from a patient treated with antithyroid drugs. These receptors were obtained from a woman aged 40 to 65 with Graves disease.

The chain recombines TRBV29-1 with TRBJ1-2, with 8 bases aligning to TRBD1. The CDR3 runs 14 residues. Germline CDR1 reads SQVTM; CDR2 reads ANQGSEA. V lost 1 base, J lost 3 bases, and 4 bases stayed unmatched. In DNA form, the CDR3 reads TGCAGCGTTGAAGGGACAGGGATTGACTATGGCTACACCTTC. Protein product: CSVEGTGIDYGYTF.

J is TRBJ1-1 and V is TRBV7-9; 10 bases align to TRBD1. The germline CDR1 and CDR2 sequences are SEHNR and FQNEAQ (reference sequence). CDR3 length equals 18 residues. The V segment lost 3 bases and the J segment 0 bases; nucleotides outside the gene matches: 10. The CDR3 sequence is CASSFLPGQGSMNTEAFF. The CDR3 DNA is TGTGCCAGCAGCTTCCTGCCGGGACAGGGGAGTATGAACACTGAAGCTTTCTTT.

Notes on this clonotype: A single base separates this from a much larger clone, so it may be a read error. This chain uses TRBV3-1 with TRBJ1-2; D not resolved. There are 15 residues in the CDR3. Germline-derived CDR1 and CDR2 are LGHDT and YNNKEL (reference sequence). The CDR3 DNA sequence: TGTGTCAGCAGCCAAGATCGGAAAGGGAGGGATGGCTACACCTTC. It encodes CVSSQDRKGRDGYTF. Combining the CDR3 with reference TRBV3-1 and TRBJ1-2 gives the whole variable domain DTAVSQTPKYLVTQMGNDKSIKCEQNLGHDTMYWYKQDSKKFLKIMFSYNNKELIINETVPNRFSPKSPDKAHLNLHINSLELGDSAVYFCVSSQDRKGRDGYTFGSGTRLTVV.

Comment on this clonotype: This probably arose from a read error, given a far larger clone one base away. This chain links TRBV2 with TRBJ1-2; D ambiguous. Per germline, CDR1 SNHLY and CDR2 FYNNEI. The CDR3 is made up of 11 amino acids. The V and J ends lost 2 bases and 5 bases respectively, with 3 bases between them. CDR3 region: CASSEKYGYTF. DNA of the CDR3: TGTGCCAGCAGTGAAAAGTATGGCTACACCTTC. Looking up the rest from reference TRBV2 and TRBJ1-2 gives the full variable domain: EPEVTQTPSHQVTQMGQEVILRCVPISNHLYFYWYRQILGQKVEFLVSFYNNEISEKSEIFDDQFSVERPDGSNFTLKIRSTKLEDSAMYFCASSEKYGYTFGSGTRLTVV.

This clonotype was observed at least ten times. V and J are TRBV2 and TRBJ1-4, with D uncertain. V lost 4 bases to trimming and J lost 0 bases, with 9 bases between them. This CDR3 is built from 15 residues. Germline V lookup: CDR1 SNHLY, CDR2 FYNNEI. CDR3 DNA sequence: TGTGCCAGCAGTGGCCAGGCTGCAACTAATGAAAAACTGTTTTTT. It encodes CASSGQAATNEKLFF.

This clonotype came up a few times. The chain uses TRBV10-3 and TRBJ2-3; the D gene is possibly TRBD1 (6 bases). Germline V lookup: CDR1 ENHRY, CDR2 SYGVKD. Trimming pared 10 bases from V and 0 bases from J, leaving 17 bases between. The CDR3 sequence is 15 residues long. The CDR3 DNA reads TGTGCCACCAGGCGACAGGTTACTAGCACAGATACGCAGTATTTT. It is translated as CATRRQVTSTDTQYF.

This clonotype was picked up many times. The J gene is TRBJ2-3, the V gene TRBV12-3 or TRBV12-4; 8 bases fit TRBD2. The CDR3 contains 17 residues. V lost 2 bases to trimming and J lost 4 bases; unmatched junction nucleotides: 11. CDR3: CASSLPQGSGVSDTQYF. CDR3 nucleotide sequence: TGTGCCAGCAGTTTACCCCAGGGTAGCGGGGTGTCAGATACGCAGTATTTT.

The genes are TRBV6-5 and TRBJ1-5; D is unclear. Looked up from germline, CDR1 is MNHEY and CDR2 is SVGAGI. The length of the CDR3 is 15 residues. V lost 0 bases to trimming and J lost 7 bases, with 13 bases between them. The CDR3 region is CASSYSNGSGQPQHF. The CDR3 DNA reads TGTGCCAGCAGTTACTCGAATGGGAGTGGCCAGCCCCAGCATTTT.

This sequence joins TRBV6-9 and TRBJ2-7; D gene ambiguous. From germline, CDR1 is MNHGY and CDR2 SVAAGI. The germline V and J ends were trimmed by 3 bases and 4 bases, with 7 bases remaining between them. The CDR3 length is 12 residues. The CDR3 protein is CASSYVSYEQYF. The CDR3 coding sequence is TGTGCCAGCAGTTACGTTTCTTACGAGCAGTACTTC.

This clonotype was counted between two and nine times. This chain joins TRBV18 and TRBJ2-7, with D possibly TRBD1 on 6 matching bases. The CDR3 length is 14 residues. The V gene lost 3 bases and the J gene lost 1 base, with 10 bases spanning the gap. The germline gives CDR1 KGHSH, CDR2 LQKENI. CDR3 sequence: CASSPRDISYEQYF. CDR3 nucleotide sequence: TGTGCCAGCTCACCCCGGGACATTTCCTACGAGCAGTACTTC.

The sample holds many counts of this clonotype. The chain carries TRBV28 and TRBJ1-1, with 7 bases lining up with TRBD1. The V gene end was trimmed by 7 bases and the J gene end by 1 base; junction bases not matched to a gene: 15. Germline assignment: CDR1 MDHEN and CDR2 SYDVKM. The CDR3 spans 17 residues. In DNA, the CDR3 is TGTGCCAGCACCGTAGCCCCCGGGACAGCAAGGAACACTGAAGCTTTCTTT. Amino acid sequence: CASTVAPGTARNTEAFF.